Below, 18 T cell receptor beta chains from the same sample are listed, as sequenced in a study of cytomegalovirus exposure and HLA in healthy donors. PCR primers comprised 60 Vbeta and 13 Jbeta primers. Generated by immunoSEQ multiplex PCR, the TCRdb table keeps only in-frame clones and is missing some. The top ten clones hold 6.7% of a sample with about 150,000 clones, roughly 80% of them seen once. Sequencing was done on a sample of PBMCs. Receptors originate from a woman aged 40 to 49 in good health and CMV-seropositive.

V gene TRBV11-2 combines with J gene TRBJ2-4, with unresolved D. Germline V lookup: CDR1 SGHAT, CDR2 FQNNGV. CDR3 size: 12 residues. Trimming removed 1 base from V and 15 bases from J, with 13 bases in between. The CDR3 sequence: CASSLGIGGAYF. As DNA, the CDR3 is TGTGCCAGCAGCTTAGGGATAGGCGGAGCGTACTTC.

This chain uses TRBV4-2 with TRBJ2-3; D is unclear. Germline-derived CDR1 and CDR2 are LGHNA and YNFKEQ. V lost 0 bases to trimming and J lost 6 bases, with 10 bases between them. CDR3 length equals 14 residues. In DNA form, the CDR3 reads TGTGCCAGCAGCCAAGAACCGTCCAGGGATACGCAGTATTTT. This encodes CASSQEPSRDTQYF.

The gene calls are TRBV19 and TRBJ1-6; 8 nucleotides line up with TRBD1. Germline values: CDR1 LNHDA, CDR2 SQIVND (reference sequence). Trimming at V came to 4 bases and at J to 10 bases, leaving 9 bases not matched to a gene. The CDR3 is 15 amino acids. The CDR3 sequence is CASSKIAGGPSPLHF. The CDR3 DNA follows: TGTGCCAGTAGTAAGATCGCAGGGGGCCCCTCACCCCTCCACTTT. Complete variable domain (other parts from reference TRBV19 and TRBJ1-6): DGGITQSPKYLFRKEGQNVTLSCEQNLNHDAMYWYRQDPGQGLRLIYYSQIVNDFQKGDIAEGYSVSREKKESFPLTVTSAQKNPTAFYLCASSKIAGGPSPLHFGNGTRLTVT.

The J gene is TRBJ1-2, the V gene TRBV5-6; 9 nucleotides align to TRBD1. The CDR3 runs 14 residues. V lost 4 bases to trimming and J lost 4 bases; unmatched junction nucleotides: 5. Germline V gene data show CDR1 as SGHDT and CDR2 as YYEEEE. The CDR3 protein is CASSPGQGLYGYTF. Here the CDR3 DNA reads TGTGCCAGCAGCCCGGGACAGGGTCTCTATGGCTACACCTTC.

Concerning this clone itself: The same CDR3 also results from other DNA sequences found in this sample. This sequence joins TRBV29-1 and TRBJ1-2, with unresolved D. CDR1 is SQVTM, CDR2 ANQGSEA, per germline. With 2 bases removed from V and 4 bases from J, the gap between germline ends came to 5 bases. This CDR3 is 11 amino acids long. The CDR3 DNA is TGCAGCGTTGAACGCGGCTATGGCTACACCTTC. It translates to CSVERGYGYTF.

The chain carries TRBV6-1 and TRBJ2-5; D might be TRBD2 (6 bases). Germline V lookup: CDR1 MNHNS, CDR2 SASEGT. The CDR3 covers 15 residues. With 3 bases removed from V and 7 bases from J, the gap between germline ends came to 18 bases. CDR3 region: CASSELRLGGGTQYF. CDR3 sequence (DNA): TGTGCCAGCAGTGAGCTCAGACTAGGCGGTGGGACCCAGTACTTC.

This clone has just a few counts. The rearrangement links TRBV5-6 to TRBJ1-3; D gene uncertain. The CDR3 contains 16 residues. In germline, CDR1 is SGHDT, CDR2 YYEEEE. V was shortened by 0 bases and J by 0 bases, with 10 bases between the two germline ends. The CDR3 nucleotides are TGTGCCAGCAGCTTGGGTCTAGGACTCTCTGGAAACACCATATATTTT. Its protein is CASSLGLGLSGNTIYF.

The chain has TRBV28 and TRBJ1-6; 9 bases are a match to TRBD1. V lost 8 bases, J lost 9 bases, and 8 bases stayed unmatched. This CDR3 is built from 14 residues. Germline loops: CDR1 MDHEN, CDR2 SYDVKM. The CDR3 spells CASGEDRGISPLHF. CDR3 bases: TGTGCCAGCGGAGAGGACAGGGGAATTTCACCCCTCCACTTT.

The rearrangement links TRBV4-1 to TRBJ1-2; TRBD1 is a possible D gene (6 bases). The CDR3 runs 15 residues. Per the germline V gene, CDR1 is MGHRA and CDR2 is YSYEKL. Trimming cost V 5 bases and J 4 bases, with 17 bases left between them. CDR3: CASSDDRTGTYGYTF. In nucleotides, the CDR3 is TGCGCCAGCAGCGACGACCGAACAGGGACCTATGGCTACACCTTC.

V and J are TRBV11-3 and TRBJ1-1, with TRBD1 identical over 8 bases. This CDR3 contains 13 residues. Trimming removed 6 bases from V and 3 bases from J; junction bases left unmatched: 3. Germline V CDR1 and CDR2: SGHNT, YENEEA. The CDR3 DNA follows: TGTGCCAGCAGAGGACAGGGTGACACTGAAGCTTTCTTT. Translation: CASRGQGDTEAFF. Full variable domain (remainder filled in from reference TRBV11-3 and TRBJ1-1): EAGVVQSPRYKIIEKKQPVAFWCNPISGHNTLYWYLQNLGQGPELLIRYENEEAVDDSQLPKDRFSAERLKGVDSTLKIQPAELGDSAVYLCASRGQGDTEAFFGQGTRLTVV.

This clone occurred once. The chain carries TRBV5-4 and TRBJ1-2, with 7 bases that match TRBD1. CDR3 length: 13 residues. Germline values: CDR1 SGHNT, CDR2 YYREEE (reference sequence). J gave up 8 bases and V 4 bases, and 8 bases lay outside the gene matches. The CDR3 sequence: CASSLQGLEGYTF. The CDR3 DNA is TGTGCCAGCAGCCTACAGGGGCTGGAAGGCTACACCTTC. The variable domain in full, completed from reference TRBV5-4 and TRBJ1-2, reads ETGVTQSPTHLIKTRGQQVTLRCSSQSGHNTVSWYQQALGQGPQFIFQYYREEENGRGNFPPRFSGLQFPNYSSELNVNALELDDSALYLCASSLQGLEGYTFGSGTRLTVV.

The chain has TRBV2 and TRBJ2-7; unclear D gene. This CDR3 is 11 amino acids long. The V gene's germline CDR1 is SNHLY and CDR2 FYNNEI. Trimming left V 3 bases short and J 6 bases short, with 6 bases between. This CDR3 reads CASSEGFEQYF. CDR3 DNA: TGTGCCAGCAGTGAGGGCTTCGAGCAGTACTTC.

Written as DNA, the CDR3 is TGCGCCAGCAGTGACCCGGACAGGGTGGAAGTAACTAATGAAAAACTGTTTTTT. Protein product: CASSDPDRVEVTNEKLFF. J is TRBJ1-4 and V is TRBV10-2; 8 bases are shared with TRBD1. The V segment lost 3 bases and the J segment 1 base; nucleotides outside the gene matches: 10. This CDR3 is built from 18 residues. Germline values: CDR1 WSHSY, CDR2 SAAADI.

The CDR3 spells CASSLRSNYGYTF. The CDR3 nucleotides read TGTGCCAGCAGTTTACGGTCAAACTATGGCTACACCTTC. The chain joins TRBV6-5 to TRBJ1-2, with no clear D. Germline V gene data show CDR1 as MNHEY and CDR2 as SVGAGI. V was clipped by 4 bases and J by 2 bases, with 8 bases between them. The CDR3 spans 13 residues.

The chain carries TRBV10-3 and TRBJ2-3, with a tentative D call TRBD2 (5 bases). Trimming removed 6 bases at V and 0 bases at J, with 10 bases between. CDR1 and CDR2 from the germline V gene are ENHRY and SYGVKD. The CDR3 contains 14 residues. CDR3 sequence (DNA): TGTGCCATCAGGCTAGCCCTAAGCACAGATACGCAGTATTTT. Its protein product is CAIRLALSTDTQYF.

The J gene is TRBJ2-7, the V gene TRBV2, with D maybe TRBD2 (6 bases). The V and J ends lost 5 bases and 2 bases respectively, with 22 bases between them. This CDR3 has 17 amino acids. Germline lookup yields CDR1 SNHLY and CDR2 FYNNEI. The CDR3 sequence is CASSTPWGETPPYEQYF. The DNA of the CDR3 is TGTGCCAGCAGTACACCGTGGGGGGAGACCCCCCCCTACGAGCAGTACTTC.

The chain employs TRBV19 and TRBJ1-1, with 9 bases that match TRBD1. This CDR3 spans 14 amino acids. Trimming took 1 base from V and 7 from J; bases not matched to a gene: 4. In germline, CDR1 is LNHDA, CDR2 SQIVND (reference sequence). CDR3 sequence reads: CASSIARDRVEAFF. The CDR3 bases are TGTGCCAGTAGTATAGCCCGGGACAGGGTTGAAGCTTTCTTT.

CDR3 sequence (DNA): TGCGCCAGCAGCCATGTCGCGCGGTCCGACTATGGCTACACCTTC. Its protein product is CASSHVARSDYGYTF. The rearrangement links TRBV4-1 to TRBJ1-2; no clear D. Germline V CDR1 and CDR2: MGHRA, YSYEKL. This CDR3 spans 15 amino acids. Deletions cut 3 bases from V and 3 bases from J, with 14 bases between.